The sequence of this T cell receptor beta chain was determined in a study of beta chain features in type 1 diabetes. Findings and limits, study-wide: When Type 1 diabetes patients were examined, their TCRB CDR3s proved moderately but significantly shorter in all four CD4+ subsets. Within patients, naive, central memory and Treg TCRB repertoires seemed more similar than within healthy donors.

Expressed TCRB transcripts were sequenced after all isolated RNA was converted to cDNA. The repertoire was sequenced with immunoSEQ multiplex PCR; TCRdb's copy has only in-frame clones and lacks some. The repertoire includes 240,000 or so clones, around 26% of them detected once, and roughly 4% sits in the top ten. V was trimmed by 2 bases and J by 1 base, leaving 18 bases between them. CDR1 GTSNPN and CDR2 SVGIG come from the germline V gene (reference sequence). The CDR3 has 18 amino acids. This clone was observed a few times. Its antigen is currently unknown. Source material: central memory CD4+ T cells from blood. This sequence was found in a man under 40 in good health. The chain is built from TRBV30 and TRBJ2-6; D perhaps matches TRBD1 (6 bases). In nucleotides, the CDR3 is TGTGCCTGGAGTTCCGACAGGTGGGGCACGTCTGGGGCCAACGTCCTGACTTTC. Its translation: CAWSSDRWGTSGANVLTF.